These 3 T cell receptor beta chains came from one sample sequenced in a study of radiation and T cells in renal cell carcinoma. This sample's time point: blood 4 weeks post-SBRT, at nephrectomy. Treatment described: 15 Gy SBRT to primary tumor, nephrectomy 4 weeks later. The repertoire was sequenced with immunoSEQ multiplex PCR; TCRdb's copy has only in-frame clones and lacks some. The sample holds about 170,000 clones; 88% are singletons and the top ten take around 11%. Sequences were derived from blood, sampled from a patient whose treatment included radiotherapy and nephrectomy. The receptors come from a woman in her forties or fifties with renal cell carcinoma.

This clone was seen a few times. The CDR3 reads CASSSFTGHEQYF. As DNA, the CDR3 is TGTGCCAGCAGCTCGTTTACGGGGCACGAGCAGTACTTC. J is TRBJ2-7 and V is TRBV5-4; D tentatively fits TRBD1 or TRBD2 (5 bases each). Germline lookup yields CDR1 SGHNT and CDR2 YYREEE (reference sequence). V was pared by 3 bases and J by 5 bases, with 12 bases between. This CDR3 contains 13 residues.

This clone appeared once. The CDR3 protein is CASSPSARETQYF. The CDR3 bases are TGTGCCAGCTCACCAAGCGCCAGAGAGACCCAGTACTTC. This chain links TRBV18 with TRBJ2-5; D gene ambiguous. The CDR3 is made up of 13 amino acids. Per the germline V gene, CDR1 is KGHSH and CDR2 is LQKENI. The V end lost 2 bases, the J end lost 4 bases, and 8 bases lay between the germline ends.

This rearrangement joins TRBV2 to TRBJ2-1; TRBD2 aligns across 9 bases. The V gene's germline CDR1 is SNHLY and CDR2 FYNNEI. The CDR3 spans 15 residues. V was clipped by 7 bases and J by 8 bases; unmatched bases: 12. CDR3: CASNGGGAEGDEQFF. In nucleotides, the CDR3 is TGTGCCAGCAATGGCGGGGGGGCCGAAGGTGATGAGCAGTTCTTC.